The 3 T cell receptor beta chains below were found in one sample sequenced in a study of tissue T cells after allogeneic stem cell transplantation. The method was immunoSEQ multiplex PCR; TCRdb's version includes in-frame clones alone and lacks a portion of them. This sample has tens of thousands of clones, with less than 85% found just once. Sequencing used tissue from the ileum, obtained at autopsy. Receptors originate from a female donor over 55 with lung cancer.

This sequence joins TRBV10-2 and TRBJ2-5; D remains ambiguous. The CDR3 has 14 residues. From germline, CDR1 is WSHSY and CDR2 SAAADI. The ends were cut back, 8 bases at V and 5 bases at J, with 18 bases in the middle. The CDR3 sequence is CASRAAYPPETQYF. In DNA, the CDR3 is TGCGCCAGCCGGGCGGCGTACCCTCCCGAGACCCAGTACTTC.

This chain connects TRBV5-8 to TRBJ1-2, with D uncertain. The CDR3 extends over 15 amino acids. Trimming removed 0 bases at V and 8 bases at J, with 17 bases between. The V gene's germline CDR1 is SGHTS and CDR2 YDEGEE. DNA of the CDR3: TGTGCCAGCAGCTTGGCGGGGTCACCTCGAGAGGGCTACACCTTC. Residues: CASSLAGSPREGYTF.

The rearrangement uses TRBV6-5 and TRBJ2-5; D is perhaps TRBD2 (6 bases). With 5 bases removed from V and 5 bases from J, the gap between germline ends came to 18 bases. Germline V gene data show CDR1 as MNHEY and CDR2 as SVGAGI. This CDR3 comprises 15 residues. DNA for the CDR3: TGTGCCAGCAGTCAGGCGTTGGGCGCGGGGGAGACCCAGTACTTC. It specifies CASSQALGAGETQYF.